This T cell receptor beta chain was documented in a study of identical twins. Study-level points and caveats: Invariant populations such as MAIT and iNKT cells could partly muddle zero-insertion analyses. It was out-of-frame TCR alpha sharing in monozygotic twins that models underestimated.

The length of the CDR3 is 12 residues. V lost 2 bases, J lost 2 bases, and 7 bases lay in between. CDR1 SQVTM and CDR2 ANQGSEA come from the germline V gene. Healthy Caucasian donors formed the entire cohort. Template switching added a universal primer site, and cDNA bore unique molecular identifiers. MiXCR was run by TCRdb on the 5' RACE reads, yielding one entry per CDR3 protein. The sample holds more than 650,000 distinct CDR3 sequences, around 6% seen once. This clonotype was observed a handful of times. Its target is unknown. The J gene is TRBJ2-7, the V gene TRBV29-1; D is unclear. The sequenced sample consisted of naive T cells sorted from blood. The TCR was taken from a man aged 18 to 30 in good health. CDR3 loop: CSVENGPYEQYF. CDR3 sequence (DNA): TGCAGCGTTGAAAACGGACCCTACGAGCAGTACTTC.